This TCR beta chain appears in the sequencing data of a study of breast tumors, draining lymph nodes, adjacent tissues. CDR1 and CDR2 (germline): SEHNR, FQNEAQ (reference sequence). The ends were cut back, 5 bases at V and 5 bases at J, with 13 bases in the middle. The CDR3 length is 15 residues. This clonotype was seen many times. Its antigen is still unknown. Breast cancer patients provided tissue from their axillary draining lymph nodes. TCRdb reanalysed the multiplex PCR reads using MiXCR and keeps one entry per CDR3 protein. Among tens of thousands of distinct CDR3 sequences listed, approximately 31% were seen once. General study findings and limits: Tumor T cell lymph node origin was a supported hypothesis, not proven. Luminal-like breast cancer showed significantly higher tumor–nontumor repertoire similarity than basal-like. Most tumor T cells seemingly derive from lymph node, then expand in tumor. Tumor repertoires ranked between lymph nodes and nontumor tissue in diversity, with V and J gene preferences.

The chain recombines TRBV7-9 with TRBJ1-6; no clear D gene. The receptor comes from a female donor with breast cancer. Some clones in this sample may be carry-over from other donors' samples. Sequencing was done on a sample of axillary lymph node tissue. In nucleotides, the CDR3 is TGTGCCAGCAGCCCCGGTGGATTCGATAATTCACCCCTCCACTTT. Residues: CASSPGGFDNSPLHF.